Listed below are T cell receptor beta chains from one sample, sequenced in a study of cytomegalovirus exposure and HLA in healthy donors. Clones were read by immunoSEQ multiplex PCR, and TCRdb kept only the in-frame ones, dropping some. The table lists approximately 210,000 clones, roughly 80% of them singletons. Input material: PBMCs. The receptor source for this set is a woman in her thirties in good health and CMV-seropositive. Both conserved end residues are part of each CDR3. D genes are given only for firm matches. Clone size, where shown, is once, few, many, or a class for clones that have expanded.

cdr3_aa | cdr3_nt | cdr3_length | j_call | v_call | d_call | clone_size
CASSPGQPNEKLFF | TGTGCCAGCAGCCCGGGACAGCCTAATGAAAAACTGTTTTTT | 14 | TRBJ1-4 | TRBV9 | TRBD1 | -
CATAPGGYEQYF | TGTGCAACGGCCCCCGGGGGCTACGAGCAGTACTTC | 12 | TRBJ2-7 | TRBV7-9 | - | many
CASSYTRTGSGNTIYF | TGTGCCAGCAGCTACACGCGGACAGGGTCTGGAAACACCATATATTTT | 16 | TRBJ1-3 | TRBV7-2 | TRBD1 | -
CASSISAASYEQYF | TGTGCCAGTAGTATTTCGGCAGCGTCCTACGAGCAGTACTTC | 14 | TRBJ2-7 | TRBV19 | - | -
CASSSPGTTFHEQYF | TGTGCCAGCAGTAGTCCCGGGACTACGTTCCACGAGCAGTACTTC | 15 | TRBJ2-7 | TRBV6-6 | TRBD2 | -
CASSYSGTGGPREQYF | TGTGCCAGCAGTTACTCCGGGACAGGGGGGCCTCGGGAGCAGTACTTC | 16 | TRBJ2-7 | TRBV6-5 | TRBD1 | -
CASSVEEGTGNTIYF | TGTGCCAGCAGCGTAGAGGAGGGAACTGGAAACACCATATATTTT | 15 | TRBJ1-3 | TRBV9 | - | -
CASSQARGRQLKNTEAFF | TGCGCCAGCAGCCAAGCTCGAGGCCGCCAGTTGAAGAACACTGAAGCTTTCTTT | 18 | TRBJ1-1 | TRBV4-1 | - | -
CASSHDDRGLNTGELFF | TGCGCCAGCAGCCACGACGACAGGGGGCTCAACACCGGGGAGCTGTTTTTT | 17 | TRBJ2-2 | TRBV4-3 | TRBD1 | -
CASSIGGLAGETQYF | TGTGCCAGTAGTATAGGGGGGCTAGCAGGGGAGACCCAGTACTTC | 15 | TRBJ2-5 | TRBV19 | - | -
CASRLGGHLPNYGYTF | TGTGCAAGTCGCTTAGGGGGACATCTTCCTAACTATGGCTACACCTTC | 16 | TRBJ1-2 | TRBV12-2 | - | -
CASSLGGGQGTDGYTF | TGTGCCAGCAGCCTAGGAGGCGGGCAAGGAACGGATGGCTACACCTTC | 16 | TRBJ1-2 | TRBV4-2 | - | -
CASSLGQGGVYEQYF | TGCGCCAGCAGCTTGGGACAGGGGGGAGTCTACGAGCAGTACTTC | 15 | TRBJ2-7 | TRBV5-1 | TRBD1 | -
CASSPVTSSYEQYF | TGTGCCAGCAGTCCCGTGACTAGCTCCTACGAGCAGTACTTC | 14 | TRBJ2-7 | TRBV28 | - | -
CASSGTGLASYEQYF | TGTGCCAGCAGCGGAACAGGTTTAGCCTCCTACGAGCAGTACTTC | 15 | TRBJ2-7 | TRBV5-6 | - | once
CASSSVRNYGYTF | TGTGCCAGCAGTTCTGTCCGTAACTATGGCTACACCTTC | 13 | TRBJ1-2 | TRBV6-5 | - | -
CASSAQGVLGAFYQPQHF | TGTGCCAGCAGTGCCCAGGGGGTGCTGGGGGCTTTTTATCAGCCCCAGCATTTT | 18 | TRBJ1-5 | TRBV27 | TRBD1 | -
CASSIGAGRGYTF | TGTGCCAGTAGTATAGGGGCAGGGCGCGGCTACACCTTC | 13 | TRBJ1-2 | TRBV19 | - | -
CSVIGLYVETQYF | TGCAGCGTAATAGGACTATACGTGGAGACCCAGTACTTC | 13 | TRBJ2-5 | TRBV29-1 | - | -
CASSLPERYGYTF | TGTGCCAGCAGCTTACCCGAGCGCTATGGCTACACCTTC | 13 | TRBJ1-2 | TRBV7-2 | - | -
CAITEGQDSYEQYF | TGTGCCATCACCGAAGGACAGGACTCCTACGAGCAGTACTTC | 14 | TRBJ2-7 | TRBV10-3 | TRBD1 | few
CASSQDPGRNEKLFF | TGTGCCAGCAGCCAAGATCCAGGCCGAAATGAAAAACTGTTTTTT | 15 | TRBJ1-4 | TRBV4-2 | - | -
CASRGQYGYTF | TGTGCCAGCAGGGGACAGTATGGCTACACCTTC | 11 | TRBJ1-2 | TRBV6-4 | TRBD1 | -
CASTLGGRELFF | TGTGCCAGCACCCTTGGAGGCCGGGAACTGTTTTTT | 12 | TRBJ1-4 | TRBV6-6 | - | few
CASSFGRGSSYEQYF | TGTGCCAGCAGCTTTGGGCGGGGAAGCTCCTACGAGCAGTACTTC | 15 | TRBJ2-7 | TRBV7-9 | - | -
CASSLGQVWYEQYF | TGTGCCAGCAGCCTTGGACAGGTTTGGTACGAGCAGTACTTC | 14 | TRBJ2-7 | TRBV14 | TRBD1 | -
CSVATPGIYEQYF | TGCAGCGTTGCAACGCCAGGGATCTACGAGCAGTACTTC | 13 | TRBJ2-7 | TRBV29-1 | - | -
CASSPGGAGQPQHF | TGCGCCAGCAGCCCTGGCGGGGCAGGGCAGCCCCAGCATTTT | 14 | TRBJ1-5 | TRBV5-1 | - | -
CASSGSLQETQYF | TGTGCCAGCAGTGGGTCCCTACAAGAGACCCAGTACTTC | 13 | TRBJ2-5 | TRBV2 | - | -
CASSLAGGPMETQYF | TGTGCCAGCAGCTTGGCGGGGGGGCCAATGGAGACCCAGTACTTC | 15 | TRBJ2-5 | TRBV5-4 | TRBD2 | -
CASSVQGQSTEAFF | TGTGCCAGCAGCGTACAGGGTCAATCCACTGAAGCTTTCTTT | 14 | TRBJ1-1 | TRBV9 | - | -
CASRERHSLVYEQYF | TGTGCCAGCAGGGAAAGGCACAGTCTCGTCTACGAGCAGTACTTC | 15 | TRBJ2-7 | TRBV11-1 | - | -
CASCPGEGGNQPQHF | TGCGCCAGCTGTCCGGGGGAAGGGGGCAATCAGCCCCAGCATTTT | 15 | TRBJ1-5 | TRBV5-1 | - | -
CASAGARTDTQYF | TGCGCCAGCGCGGGGGCGCGCACAGATACGCAGTATTTT | 13 | TRBJ2-3 | TRBV5-1 | - | few
CASSLWGGTTVEAFF | TGTGCCAGCAGTTTATGGGGGGGGACTACCGTTGAAGCTTTCTTT | 15 | TRBJ1-1 | TRBV28 | - | once
CASSPRTGDEKLFF | TGTGCCAGCAGCCCCAGGACAGGGGATGAAAAACTGTTTTTT | 14 | TRBJ1-4 | TRBV7-2 | TRBD1 | -
CASSESGGLFPSNTF | TGCGCCAGCAGTGAGTCGGGAGGGCTCTTTCCTTCTAACACCTTC | 15 | TRBJ1-2 | TRBV10-2 | - | -
CASSLAESGGRRYEQYF | TGTGCCAGCAGCTTAGCGGAAAGTGGCGGGAGGAGATACGAGCAGTACTTC | 17 | TRBJ2-7 | TRBV7-8 | TRBD2 | -